This T cell receptor beta chain was found in a study of OX40 agonist ivuxolimab in advanced cancers. At the level of the study: The study treated patients with ivuxolimab, an agonistic anti-OX40 (CD134) antibody. Of the participants, 40% had some prior anti-PD-1, anti-PD-L1 or anti-CTLA-4 therapy, which was allowed. The mean age was about 57 years, ranging from about 20 to 90, with 82.7% of participants male.

This CDR3 spans 16 amino acids. Germline V gene lookup returns CDR1 LNHDA and CDR2 SQIVND (reference sequence). The V and J ends lost 6 bases and 4 bases, in that order; junction bases with no gene match: 8. Data came from immunoSEQ multiplex PCR; TCRdb stores just in-frame clones and leaves some out. The sample has more than 85,000 clones; around nine tenths are singletons. The V and J genes are TRBV19 and TRBJ2-1, with TRBD2 matching 11 bases. The clonotype comes from an adult with an advanced solid tumor such as melanoma, head and neck, liver or kidney cancer. Here the sequenced sample was CD4+ or CD8+ T cells sorted from blood, taken in a trial of the OX40 agonist ivuxolimab. CDR3 sequence reads: CASRKLLAGGYNEQFF. DNA of the CDR3: TGTGCCAGTAGGAAGCTCCTAGCGGGAGGTTACAATGAGCAGTTCTTC.